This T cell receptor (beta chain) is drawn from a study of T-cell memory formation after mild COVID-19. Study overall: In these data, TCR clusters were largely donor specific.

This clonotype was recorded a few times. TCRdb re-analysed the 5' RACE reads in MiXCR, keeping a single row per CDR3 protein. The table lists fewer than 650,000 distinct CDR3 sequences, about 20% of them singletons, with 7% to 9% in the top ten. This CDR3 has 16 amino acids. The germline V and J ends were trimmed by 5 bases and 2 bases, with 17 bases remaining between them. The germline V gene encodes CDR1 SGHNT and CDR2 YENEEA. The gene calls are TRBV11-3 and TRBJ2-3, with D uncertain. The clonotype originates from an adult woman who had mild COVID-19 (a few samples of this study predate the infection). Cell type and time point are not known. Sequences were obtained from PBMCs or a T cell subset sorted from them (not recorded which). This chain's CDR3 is CASSLDLGRNTDTQYF. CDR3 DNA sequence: TGTGCCAGCAGCCTGGATCTAGGACGGAACACAGATACGCAGTATTTT.